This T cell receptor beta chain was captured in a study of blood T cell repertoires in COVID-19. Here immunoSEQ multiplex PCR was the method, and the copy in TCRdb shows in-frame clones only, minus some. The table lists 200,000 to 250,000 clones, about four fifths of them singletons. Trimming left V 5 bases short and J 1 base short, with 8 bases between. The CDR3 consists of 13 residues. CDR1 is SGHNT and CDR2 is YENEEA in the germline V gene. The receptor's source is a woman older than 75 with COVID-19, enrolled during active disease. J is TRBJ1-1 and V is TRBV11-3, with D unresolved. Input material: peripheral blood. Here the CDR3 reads CASSRQRNTEAFF. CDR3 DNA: TGTGCCAGCAGCCGACAAAGGAACACTGAAGCTTTCTTT.